This T cell receptor (beta chain) was identified in a study of blood T cells in healthy people across ages. General study results and limits: PBMCs were not sorted, which prevented a conclusive comparison of naive versus antigen-experienced cells. The study found more naive CD4+ cells and higher diversity in long-lived than aged donors. The recorded TCR beta diversity per million T cells decreased in a roughly linear manner with age.

The V gene lost 2 bases and the J gene lost 2 bases, with 12 bases spanning the gap. Germline V gene sequence: CDR1 LGHNA, CDR2 YSLEER. The length of the CDR3 is 15 residues. About this clonotype: Its specificity is not known.

Healthy individuals of Caucasian origin from Russia, aged roughly 6 to 95, served as donors. A sample-barcoded 5' primer and a J-beta primer mix were used in a second PCR of roughly 6 to 11 cycles. TCRdb reprocessed the 5' RACE reads via MiXCR and lists one record per CDR3 protein. The sample shows 1.5 million to 2 million distinct CDR3 sequences, around 50% of them seen only once. This sequence joins TRBV4-3 and TRBJ1-2; no clear D gene. This TCR derives from a woman aged 40 to 49 in good health. The sample was blood. The CDR3 coding sequence is TGCGCCAGCAGCCAAAAAGTAGGGTCGAACTATGGCTACACCTTC. Amino acids: CASSQKVGSNYGYTF.